This TCR beta chain is drawn from a study of beta chain features in type 1 diabetes. Staining for CD45RO/CCR7/CD25/CD127/CD95/CD27 allowed sorting of CD4+ naive, central memory, regulatory and stem cell-like memory cells. Purity exceeding 98% was reached by all sorted populations. The germline V gene encodes CDR1 GTSNPN and CDR2 SVGIG (reference sequence). The CDR3 totals 13 residues. The germline V and J ends were trimmed by 0 bases and 5 bases, with 7 bases remaining between them. Study-level findings and limits: When Type 1 diabetes patients were examined, their TCRB CDR3s proved moderately but significantly shorter in all four CD4+ subsets. Researchers caution that PCR might favor shorter templates, equally among patients and controls.

As for this clone: Its antigen is not identified.

Every isolated RNA sample was fully reverse transcribed, so sequencing captured expressed TCRB transcripts. Profiled with immunoSEQ multiplex PCR; TCRdb holds only in-frame clones, not every one. The sample shows roughly 340,000 clones, approximately 15% of them seen only once. This receptor was taken from a woman in her late teens or twenties with type 1 diabetes. Sequenced material: naive CD4+ T cells from blood. The J gene is TRBJ2-2, the V gene TRBV30; possibly TRBD1 for D (5 bases). The CDR3 sequence: CAWSVKGTGELFF. CDR3 nucleotides: TGTGCCTGGAGTGTTAAGGGGACCGGGGAGCTGTTTTTT.